This T cell receptor beta chain is from a study of blood T cell repertoires in COVID-19. Study background: The samples span acute and convalescent COVID-19 from the United States, Italy and Spain.

Germline V CDR1 and CDR2: SGHTS, YDEGEE. V dropped 4 bases and J dropped 2; count of bases not matched to a gene: 4. There are 16 residues in the CDR3. Libraries were prepared by immunoSEQ multiplex PCR; TCRdb keeps only in-frame clonotypes and omits some of them. The sample holds under 300,000 clones, 65% to 90% seen once. Material: peripheral blood. The source is a woman in her seventies with COVID-19, enrolled during active disease. The gene calls are TRBV5-8 and TRBJ2-1; 12 nucleotides match TRBD2. The CDR3: CASSRGLAGTYNEQFF. CDR3 nucleotides: TGTGCCAGCAGCCGAGGACTAGCGGGGACCTACAATGAGCAGTTCTTC.